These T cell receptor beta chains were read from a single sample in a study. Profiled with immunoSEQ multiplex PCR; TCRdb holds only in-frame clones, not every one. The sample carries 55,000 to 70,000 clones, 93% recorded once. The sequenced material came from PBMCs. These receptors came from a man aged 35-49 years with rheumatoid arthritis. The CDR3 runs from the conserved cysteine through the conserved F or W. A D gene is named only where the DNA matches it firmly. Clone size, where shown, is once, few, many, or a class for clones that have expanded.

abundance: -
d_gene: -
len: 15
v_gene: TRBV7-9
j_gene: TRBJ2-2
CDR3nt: TGTGCCAGCAGCTTATGGAGGAGAAACACCGGGGAGCTGTTTTTT
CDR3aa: CASSLWRRNTGELFF

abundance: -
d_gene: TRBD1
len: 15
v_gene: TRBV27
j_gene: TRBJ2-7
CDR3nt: TGTGCCAGCAGGGATATGCGGACAGGGAAACACGAGCAGTACTTC
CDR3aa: CASRDMRTGKHEQYF

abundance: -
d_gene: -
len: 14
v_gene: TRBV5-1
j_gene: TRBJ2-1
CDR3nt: TGCGCCAGCAGCTTGGCACAGAACTACAATGAGCAGTTCTTC
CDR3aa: CASSLAQNYNEQFF

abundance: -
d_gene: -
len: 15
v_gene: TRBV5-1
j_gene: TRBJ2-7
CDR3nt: TGCGCCAGCAGCTTAGGACCGGACGCCTCCTACGAGCAGTACTTC
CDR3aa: CASSLGPDASYEQYF

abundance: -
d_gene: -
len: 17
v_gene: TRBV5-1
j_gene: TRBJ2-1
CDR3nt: TGCGCCAGCAGCTTGTTTGTTGCCGGAACGGCCTACAATGAGCAGTTCTTC
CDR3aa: CASSLFVAGTAYNEQFF

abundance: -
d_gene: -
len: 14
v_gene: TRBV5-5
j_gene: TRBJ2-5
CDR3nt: TGTGCCAGCAGCTTGGAGAGCCCCCCAGAGACCCAGTACTTC
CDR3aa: CASSLESPPETQYF

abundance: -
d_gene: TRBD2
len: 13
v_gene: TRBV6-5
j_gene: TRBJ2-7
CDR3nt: TGTGCCAGCAGTTCTACGACTAGCGTGAGCCAGTACTTC
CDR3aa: CASSSTTSVSQYF

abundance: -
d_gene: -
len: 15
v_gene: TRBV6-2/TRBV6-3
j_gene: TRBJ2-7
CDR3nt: TGTGCCAGCAGTCGCGGCGGGACCAAAGCCTACGAGCAGTACTTC
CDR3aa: CASSRGGTKAYEQYF

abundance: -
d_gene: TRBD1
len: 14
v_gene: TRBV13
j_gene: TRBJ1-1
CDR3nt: TGTGCCAGCAGCCAGGGACAGACGAACACTGAAGCTTTCTTT
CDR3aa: CASSQGQTNTEAFF

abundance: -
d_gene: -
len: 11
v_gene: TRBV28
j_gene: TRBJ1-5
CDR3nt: TGTGCCAGCAGTTTACGGCAGCCCCAGCATTTT
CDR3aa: CASSLRQPQHF

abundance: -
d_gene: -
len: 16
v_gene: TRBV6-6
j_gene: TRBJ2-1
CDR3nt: TGTGCCAGCAGTTACCCAGTTGGGAGCTCCTACAATGAGCAGTTCTTC
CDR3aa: CASSYPVGSSYNEQFF

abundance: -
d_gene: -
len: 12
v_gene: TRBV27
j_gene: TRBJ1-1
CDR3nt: TGTGCCAGCAGTCTCCTATACGGTGAAGCTTTCTTT
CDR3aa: CASSLLYGEAFF

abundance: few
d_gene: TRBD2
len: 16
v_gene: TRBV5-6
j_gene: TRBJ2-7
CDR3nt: TGTGCCAGCAGTAAACCGGGACTAGCGGGCCTCTACGAGCAGTACTTC
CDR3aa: CASSKPGLAGLYEQYF

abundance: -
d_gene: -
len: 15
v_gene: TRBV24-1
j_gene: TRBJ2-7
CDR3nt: TGTGCCACCATTGAAGGGACTCTGGGGTCCTACGAGCAGTACTTC
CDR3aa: CATIEGTLGSYEQYF

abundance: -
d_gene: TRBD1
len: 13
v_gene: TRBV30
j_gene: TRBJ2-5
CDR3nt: TGTGCCTGGCGGGACAGGGGGCTAGAGACCCAGTACTTC
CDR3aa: CAWRDRGLETQYF

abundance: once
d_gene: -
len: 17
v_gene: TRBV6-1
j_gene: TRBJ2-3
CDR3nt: TGTGCCAGCAGTGAAGCTGAACAGTGGGTTAGCACAGATACGCAGTATTTT
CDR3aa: CASSEAEQWVSTDTQYF

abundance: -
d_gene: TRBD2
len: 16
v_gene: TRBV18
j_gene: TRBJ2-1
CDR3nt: TGTGCCAGCTCCCGTGGACTAGCGGGTTCCTACAATGAGCAGTTCTTC
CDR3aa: CASSRGLAGSYNEQFF

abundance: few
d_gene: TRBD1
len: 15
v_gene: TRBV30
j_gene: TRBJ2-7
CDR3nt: TGTGCCTGGAGCCCTTTAGGGGGCGAACCCTACGAGCAGTACTTC
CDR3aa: CAWSPLGGEPYEQYF

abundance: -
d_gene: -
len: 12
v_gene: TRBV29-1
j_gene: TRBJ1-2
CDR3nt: TGCAGCGTTGAAGATTCGGATTATGGCTACACCTTC
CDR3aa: CSVEDSDYGYTF

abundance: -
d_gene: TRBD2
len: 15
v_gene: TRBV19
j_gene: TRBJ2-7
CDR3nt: TGTGCCAGTAGTAGAGGGACTAGCGGAAACTACGAGCAGTACTTC
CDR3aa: CASSRGTSGNYEQYF

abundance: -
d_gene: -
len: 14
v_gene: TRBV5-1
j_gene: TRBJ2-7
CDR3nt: TGCGCCAGCAGCTTGGCGTCAGGGGTCCCCGAGCAGTACTTC
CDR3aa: CASSLASGVPEQYF

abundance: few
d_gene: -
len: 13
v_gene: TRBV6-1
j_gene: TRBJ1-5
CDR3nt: TGTGCCAGTGCGACGGTACGCAATCAGCCCCAGCATTTT
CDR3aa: CASATVRNQPQHF

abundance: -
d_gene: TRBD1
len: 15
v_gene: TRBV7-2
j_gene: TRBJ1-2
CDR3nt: TGTGCCAGCAGCTTAGGGGTGGGACAGGGAGCTGGCTACACCTTC
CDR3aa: CASSLGVGQGAGYTF

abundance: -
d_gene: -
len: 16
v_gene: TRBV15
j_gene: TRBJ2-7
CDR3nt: TGTGCCACCAGCAGAGATCACCGGACTAAAACCTACGAGCAGTACTTC
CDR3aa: CATSRDHRTKTYEQYF

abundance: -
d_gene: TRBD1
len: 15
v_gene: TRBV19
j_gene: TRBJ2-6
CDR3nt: TGTGCCACCACCCTCCAGGGGGCGGGGGCCAACGTCCTGACTTTC
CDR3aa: CATTLQGAGANVLTF

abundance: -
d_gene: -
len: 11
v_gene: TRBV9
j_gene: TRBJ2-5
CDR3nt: TGTGCCAGCAGCGACCAAGAGACCCAGTACTTC
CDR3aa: CASSDQETQYF

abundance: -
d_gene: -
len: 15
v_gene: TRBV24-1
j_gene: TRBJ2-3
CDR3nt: TGTGCCACCAGTGATTCCCGGGGGGCGGGAGATACGCAGTATTTT
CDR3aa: CATSDSRGAGDTQYF

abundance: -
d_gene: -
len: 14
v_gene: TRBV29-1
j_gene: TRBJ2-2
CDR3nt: TGCAGCGTTGAAGGGGGACTCTTCACCGGGGAGCTGTTTTTT
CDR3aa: CSVEGGLFTGELFF

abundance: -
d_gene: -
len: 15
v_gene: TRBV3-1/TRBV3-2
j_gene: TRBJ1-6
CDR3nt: TGTGCCAGCAGCCAAGGGACAGACTATAATTCACCCCTCCACTTT
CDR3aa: CASSQGTDYNSPLHF

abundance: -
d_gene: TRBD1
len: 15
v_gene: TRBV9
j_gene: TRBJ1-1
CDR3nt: TGTGCCAGCAGCACAGGGGGCAGTTTGAACACTGAAGCTTTCTTT
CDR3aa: CASSTGGSLNTEAFF

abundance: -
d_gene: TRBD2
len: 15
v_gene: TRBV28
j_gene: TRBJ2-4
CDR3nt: TGTGCCAGCAATCTAGCGGGAGCAGCCAAAAACATTCAGTACTTC
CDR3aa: CASNLAGAAKNIQYF

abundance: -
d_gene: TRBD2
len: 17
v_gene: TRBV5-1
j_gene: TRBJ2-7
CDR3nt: TGCGCCAGCAGCTTGGTCTCTAGCGGGAGAGGGGACTACGAGCAGTACTTC
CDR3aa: CASSLVSSGRGDYEQYF

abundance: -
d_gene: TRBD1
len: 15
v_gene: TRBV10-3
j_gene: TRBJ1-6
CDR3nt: TGTGCCATCAGTGAAGGACAGGGGGTCAATTCACCCCTCCACTTT
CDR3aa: CAISEGQGVNSPLHF

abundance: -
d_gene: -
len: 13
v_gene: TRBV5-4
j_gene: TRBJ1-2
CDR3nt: TGTGCCAGCAGCACCGGGGCTAACTATGGCTACACCTTC
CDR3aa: CASSTGANYGYTF

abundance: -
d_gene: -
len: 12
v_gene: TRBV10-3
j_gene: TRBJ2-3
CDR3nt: TGTGCCATCCTATCCACGGGAGATACGCAGTATTTT
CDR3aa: CAILSTGDTQYF

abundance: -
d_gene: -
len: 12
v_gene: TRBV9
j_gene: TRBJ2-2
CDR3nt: TGTGCCAGCAGCGTAGGAAGAGGGGAGCTGTTTTTT
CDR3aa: CASSVGRGELFF

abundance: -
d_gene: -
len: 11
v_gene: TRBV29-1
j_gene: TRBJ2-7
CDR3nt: TGCAGCGTTGACAGTATCGACGAGCAGTACTTC
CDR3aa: CSVDSIDEQYF

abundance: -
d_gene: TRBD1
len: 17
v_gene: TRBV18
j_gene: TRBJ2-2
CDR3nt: TGTGCCAGCTCAGCGGGCTTAGGGGGCCTGAACACCGGGGAGCTGTTTTTT
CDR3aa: CASSAGLGGLNTGELFF

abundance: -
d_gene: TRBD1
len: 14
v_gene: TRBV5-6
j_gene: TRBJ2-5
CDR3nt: TGTGCCAGCATCCTTTTGGACAGGGAAGAGACCCAGTACTTC
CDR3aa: CASILLDREETQYF

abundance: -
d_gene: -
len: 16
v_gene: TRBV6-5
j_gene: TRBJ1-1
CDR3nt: TGTGCCAACAGTTCACCGCACCGGGCCTCGGGCACTGAAGCTTTCTTT
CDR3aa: CANSSPHRASGTEAFF

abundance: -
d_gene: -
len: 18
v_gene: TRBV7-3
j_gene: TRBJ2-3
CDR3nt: TGTGCCAGCAGCCCATACCCTGGGCAGGGTGGTTCCCCAGATACGCAGTATTTT
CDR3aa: CASSPYPGQGGSPDTQYF

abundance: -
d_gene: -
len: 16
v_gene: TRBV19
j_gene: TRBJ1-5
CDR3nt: TGTGCCAGCACGTCGAGGGCAGGCCGAACTAATCAGCCCCAGCATTTT
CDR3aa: CASTSRAGRTNQPQHF